Listed here are 32 T cell receptor beta chains from one sample, sequenced in a study of blood T cells in healthy people across ages. A second PCR, run for roughly 7 to 11 cycles, used a sample-barcoded 5' primer plus a J-beta primer mix. TCRdb reprocessed the 5' RACE reads via MiXCR and lists one record per CDR3 protein. The sample comprises 750,000 to 950,000 distinct CDR3 sequences, about 27% of which are singletons, and about 9.4% rests with the top ten. The sample was also linked to a second study, of T cells of mothers and their children.

The sample consisted of blood. These receptors all come from a middle-aged woman in good health.

Many counts were recorded for this clonotype. V is TRBV5-1 and J is TRBJ2-7; D not resolved. Germline-derived CDR1 and CDR2 are SGHRS and YFSETQ. This CDR3 has 15 amino acids. V lost 4 bases, J lost 7 bases, and 21 bases lay in between. The CDR3 nucleotides read TGCGCCAGCAGCCCGATGGGCCCCGGGCCTTGGGAGCAGTACTTC. This gives the protein CASSPMGPGPWEQYF.

This clonotype appeared a few times. This chain joins TRBV5-1 and TRBJ2-2; 8 bases map to TRBD1. The length of the CDR3 is 18 residues. The germline V gene encodes CDR1 SGHRS and CDR2 YFSETQ. The junction had 10 bases not matched to a gene; V was cut back by 2 bases and J by 1 base. CDR3 sequence reads: CASSFGQGTGGNTGELFF. DNA of the CDR3: TGCGCCAGCAGCTTCGGACAGGGAACGGGCGGGAACACCGGGGAGCTGTTTTTT. Variable domain in full (rest from reference TRBV5-1 and TRBJ2-2): KAGVTQTPRYLIKTRGQQVTLSCSPISGHRSVSWYQQTPGQGLQFLFEYFSETQRNKGNFPGRFSGRQFSNSRSEMNVSTLELGDSALYLCASSFGQGTGGNTGELFFGEGSRLTVL.

The chain joins TRBV12-3 or TRBV12-4 to TRBJ1-5; D gene ambiguous. The CDR3 spans 13 residues. V was cut by 6 bases and J by 7 bases, with 13 bases left in between. The CDR3 sequence is CASRPTDRQPQHF. In nucleotides, the CDR3 is TGTGCCAGCAGGCCAACGGATCGGCAGCCCCAGCATTTT.

This clonotype appeared many times. V and J are TRBV5-1 and TRBJ1-2, with 11 nucleotides matching TRBD1. V lost 4 bases to trimming and J lost 8 bases; unmatched junction nucleotides: 7. Germline CDR1 reads SGHRS; CDR2 reads YFSETQ. The CDR3 spans 14 residues. The CDR3 spells CASSEGQGGRGYTF. The CDR3 region has the DNA TGCGCCAGCAGCGAGGGACAGGGGGGACGCGGCTACACCTTC.

In its sample, this clonotype was seen many times. The chain has TRBV7-2 and TRBJ2-5, with D maybe TRBD1 (5 bases). V was shortened by 4 bases and J by 11 bases, with 17 bases between the two germline ends. The CDR3 totals 13 residues. The germline gives CDR1 SGHTA, CDR2 FQGNSA. For the CDR3, the DNA is TGTGCCAGCAGCTCCCCCCCGGACACAAAGCAGTACTTC. Translation: CASSSPPDTKQYF.

The chain couples TRBV2 to TRBJ2-1, with D perhaps matching TRBD1 (6 bases). The CDR3 is made up of 13 amino acids. V lost 5 bases and J 7 bases, leaving 12 bases between the germline ends. CDR1 is SNHLY and CDR2 is FYNNEI in the germline V gene. The CDR3 DNA is TGTGCCAGCAGTCCTTTGAGGGGGAATGAGCAGTTCTTC. Translating it yields CASSPLRGNEQFF.

This chain joins TRBV9 and TRBJ2-7; D possibly corresponds to TRBD1 (6 bases). V lost 4 bases to trimming and J lost 0 bases, with 14 bases between them. Germline V gene lookup returns CDR1 SGDLS and CDR2 YYNGEE. This CDR3 comprises 15 residues. The CDR3: CASSLQGRDSYEQYF. The CDR3 region has the DNA TGTGCCAGCAGCCTACAGGGTAGGGACTCCTACGAGCAGTACTTC.

The chain links TRBV9 to TRBJ1-5, with 7 bases identical to TRBD1. V dropped 4 bases and J dropped 7; count of bases not matched to a gene: 14. Looked up from germline, CDR1 is SGDLS and CDR2 is YYNGEE. There are 16 residues in the CDR3. CDR3 bases: TGTGCCAGCAGCCCCGGCCCCGACAGGGTTGGACAGCCCCAGCATTTT. This codes for CASSPGPDRVGQPQHF.

The chain joins TRBV6-4 to TRBJ2-3; the match to TRBD2 covers 8 bases. With V trimmed by 2 bases and J by 3 bases, 7 bases remained unmatched. The CDR3 length is 16 residues. Germline V gene sequence: CDR1 MRHNA, CDR2 SNTAGT. The DNA of the CDR3 is TGTGCCAGCAGTGACGGGGGCGGGGGGCCGACAGATACGCAGTATTTT. Protein: CASSDGGGGPTDTQYF.

This clonotype was seen only a few times. The V and J genes are TRBV7-9 and TRBJ1-2; 10 nucleotides align to TRBD1. CDR1 SEHNR and CDR2 FQNEAQ come from the germline V gene (reference sequence). V trimming: 8 bases; J trimming: 8 bases; junction bases outside the gene matches: 11. This CDR3 region has 14 residues. This CDR3 reads CASQTGGLLGGYTF. As DNA, the CDR3 is TGTGCCAGCCAGACAGGGGGCCTGCTGGGAGGCTACACCTTC.

V is TRBV20-1 and J is TRBJ2-1, with 12 bases fitting TRBD2. Germline assignment: CDR1 DFQATT and CDR2 SNEGSKA (reference sequence). CDR3 length: 14 residues. The V segment lost 6 bases and the J segment 5 bases; nucleotides outside the gene matches: 5. The CDR3: CSATSGRSHNEQFF. CDR3 nucleotides: TGCAGTGCCACTAGCGGGAGGTCACACAATGAGCAGTTCTTC.

Details on this clonotype: Its ends do not fully match the called genes, so a read error is possible. The rearrangement joins TRBV29-1 to TRBJ1-2; 7 nucleotides agree with TRBD1. CDR3 length: 12 residues. Germline-derived CDR1 and CDR2 are SQVTM and ANQGSEA. The CDR3, as DNA: TGCAGCATTGAGGCAGGGGGGTATGGCTACACCTTC. This sequence encodes CSIEAGGYGYTF.

The genes are TRBV29-1 and TRBJ2-3; D not certain. CDR3 size: 14 residues. V lost 4 bases and J 1 base, leaving 12 bases between the germline ends. Germline CDR1 SQVTM, CDR2 ANQGSEA. The CDR3 DNA reads TGCAGCGTTGCGATGGGATTTGGCACAGATACGCAGTATTTT. Translating gives CSVAMGFGTDTQYF.

The rearrangement uses TRBV20-1 and TRBJ1-5; the D gene is possibly TRBD1 (5 bases). Trimming removed 5 bases at V and 0 bases at J, with 20 bases between. The CDR3 covers 17 residues. Germline values: CDR1 DFQATT, CDR2 SNEGSKA (reference sequence). The CDR3 loop is CSAPSTRQIDSNQPQHF. The CDR3 DNA sequence: TGCAGTGCTCCGAGTACCCGACAGATCGATAGCAATCAGCCCCAGCATTTT.

This clonotype was found a few times. V usage is TRBV20-1 and J usage is TRBJ2-7; TRBD2 matches 11 bases. The CDR3 runs to 15 residues. Germline V gene data show CDR1 as DFQATT and CDR2 as SNEGSKA (reference sequence). V was clipped by 0 bases and J by 7 bases; unmatched bases: 8. CDR3 bases: TGCAGTGCTAGAGAGTGGGCTAGCGGGGGGTGGGAGCAGTACTTC. This codes for CSAREWASGGWEQYF.

This clonotype was observed a single time. One end of the junction does not line up with germline, which may come from a read error. The chain links TRBV7-9 to TRBJ2-1, with 10 bases matching TRBD1. This CDR3 contains 18 residues. The V gene's germline CDR1 is SEHNR and CDR2 FQNEAQ (reference sequence). In nucleotides, the CDR3 is TGTGCCAGTAGCTTATCTTTTGCTGGGACAGGGGCATACAATGAGCAGTTCTTC. Translation: CASSLSFAGTGAYNEQFF. The full variable domain, completed using reference TRBV7-9 and TRBJ2-1, is DTGVSQNPRHKITKRGQNVTFRCDPISEHNRLYWYRQTLGQGPEFLTYFQNEAQLEKSRLLSDRFSAERPKGSFSTLEIQRTEQGDSAMYLCASSLSFAGTGAYNEQFFGPGTRLTVL.

This clonotype has more than one count but fewer than ten. The chain recombines TRBV10-3 with TRBJ1-1; a weak D match, TRBD1 (5 bases). Trimming took off 2 bases at V and 10 bases at J, with 14 bases between the two ends. CDR1 is ENHRY, CDR2 SYGVKD, per germline. This CDR3 comprises 13 residues. Here the CDR3 reads CAISEAEGSRAFF. CDR3 DNA: TGTGCCATCAGTGAGGCAGAGGGGTCGAGAGCTTTCTTT.

The chain uses TRBV14 and TRBJ2-7, with D possibly being TRBD2 (5 bases). Germline CDR1 SGHDN, CDR2 FVKESK. The length of the CDR3 is 14 residues. Trimming cost V 5 bases and J 0 bases, with 11 bases left between them. CDR3 in amino acids: CASSYDGDSYEQYF. As DNA, the CDR3 is TGTGCCAGCAGCTATGACGGGGACTCCTACGAGCAGTACTTC.

Many counts were recorded for this clonotype. V gene TRBV7-3 combines with J gene TRBJ2-5; a possible D gene is TRBD1 (6 bases). Germline V gene data show CDR1 as SGHTA and CDR2 as FQGTGA. The CDR3 covers 16 residues. V was trimmed by 4 bases and J by 4 bases, leaving 19 bases between them. The CDR3: CASSSSPTGFGETQYF. For the CDR3, the DNA is TGTGCCAGCAGCTCAAGCCCTACAGGGTTTGGAGAGACCCAGTACTTC.

Comment on this clonotype: The junction departs from the called germline gene at one end, perhaps through a read error. This sequence joins TRBV11-2 and TRBJ2-5; D remains ambiguous. Per germline, CDR1 SGHAT and CDR2 FQNNGV. CDR3 length: 12 amino acids. CDR3 sequence reads: CASGLDRETQYF. The DNA for the CDR3 is TGTGCCAGCGGCTTAGATCGAGAGACCCAGTACTTC.

A few counts support this clonotype. The V gene is TRBV29-1, the J gene TRBJ2-7; no clear D gene. The V end was cut by 6 bases, the J end by 0 bases, with 15 bases between. The germline V gene has CDR1 SQVTM and CDR2 ANQGSEA. This CDR3 has 14 residues. CDR3 sequence reads: CSVHPNLSSYEQYF. Here the CDR3 DNA reads TGCAGCGTCCATCCCAACCTGTCCTCCTACGAGCAGTACTTC.

This clonotype was counted ten times or more. This rearrangement joins TRBV20-1 to TRBJ2-5; no firm D call. CDR1 is DFQATT and CDR2 is SNEGSKA in the germline V gene (reference sequence). Trimming shortened V by 3 bases and J by 3 bases, and 8 bases separated the two germline ends. The CDR3 runs 12 residues. In DNA, the CDR3 is TGCAGTGCTAGCGGCCAGAAAGAGACCCAGTACTTC. Encoded protein: CSASGQKETQYF.

V usage is TRBV30 and J usage is TRBJ1-1; D gene uncertain. Trimming removed 7 bases at V and 3 bases at J, with 15 bases between. The CDR3 loop spans 13 amino acids. Germline CDR1 is GTSNPN and CDR2 is SVGIG (reference sequence). The DNA of the CDR3 is TGTGCCTTCACACCAGACACCCACACTGAAGCTTTCTTT. Translating it yields CAFTPDTHTEAFF.

This sequence joins TRBV9 and TRBJ2-1; weak D call: TRBD1 (6 bases). This CDR3 has 15 amino acids. Trimming left V 0 bases short and J 6 bases short, with 13 bases between. Germline lookup yields CDR1 SGDLS and CDR2 YYNGEE. CDR3 loop: CASSVDGNRANEQFF. The CDR3 nucleotides are TGTGCCAGCAGCGTAGATGGAAACAGGGCCAATGAGCAGTTCTTC.

The J gene is TRBJ1-4, the V gene TRBV6-2 or TRBV6-3, with D unclear. This CDR3 has 14 amino acids. Germline CDR1 and CDR2: MNHEY and SVGEGT. V lost 6 bases and J lost 6, with 14 bases in between. The CDR3 nucleotides read TGTGCCAGCAGATACCCGGTGGGTGATGAAAAACTGTTTTTT. This encodes CASRYPVGDEKLFF.

This clonotype was counted at least ten times. V and J are TRBV7-9 and TRBJ2-5; D remains unclear. This CDR3 comprises 15 residues. Per the germline V gene, CDR1 is SEHNR and CDR2 is FQNEAQ (reference sequence). Trimming left V 0 bases short and J 2 bases short, with 10 bases between. The CDR3 DNA reads TGTGCCAGCAGCTTAGCTGAGGTGCGTCAAGAGACCCAGTACTTC. Translated: CASSLAEVRQETQYF.

This clonotype was counted a few times. The chain joins TRBV7-9 to TRBJ1-2; D ambiguous. Germline V gene sequence: CDR1 SEHNR, CDR2 FQNEAQ (reference sequence). The V gene lost 4 bases and the J gene lost 0 bases, with 9 bases spanning the gap. The CDR3 covers 14 residues. CDR3 in amino acids: CASSYDGSNYGYTF. The CDR3 DNA reads TGTGCCAGCAGCTATGACGGTTCTAACTATGGCTACACCTTC.

J is TRBJ2-3 and V is TRBV28, with TRBD1 matching 9 bases. The length of the CDR3 is 16 residues. Germline CDR1 and CDR2: MDHEN and SYDVKM. Trimming at V came to 6 bases and at J to 4 bases, leaving 11 bases not matched to a gene. The CDR3 loop is CASRPSGTGNADTQYF. As DNA, the CDR3 is TGTGCCAGCAGGCCCTCCGGGACAGGGAACGCAGATACGCAGTATTTT.

Regarding this clonotype: This may be a read error: a much more frequent sequence differs by one nucleotide. The chain carries TRBV5-1 and TRBJ2-7; D remains unclear. The germline V gene has CDR1 SGHRS and CDR2 YFSETQ. V was pared by 0 bases and J by 7 bases, with 17 bases between. This CDR3 region has 15 residues. Here the CDR3 reads CASSLEARSYNEQYF. The CDR3 coding sequence is TGCGCCAGCAGCTTGGAGGCCAGGAGCTACAATGAGCAGTACTTC.

This clonotype was detected only a few times. The chain combines TRBV9 with TRBJ1-1; D unclear. V was cut by 4 bases and J by 2 bases, with 12 bases left in between. The CDR3 runs 14 residues. Germline V gene sequence: CDR1 SGDLS, CDR2 YYNGEE. In DNA form, the CDR3 reads TGTGCCAGCAGCCCTCGAGTACTTAACACTGAAGCTTTCTTT. Translation gives CASSPRVLNTEAFF.

This clonotype was detected many times. CDR3 region: CASSSSGTGANVLTF. The CDR3 region has the DNA TGTGCCAGCAGTTCGTCAGGGACTGGGGCCAACGTCCTGACTTTC. V usage is TRBV27 and J usage is TRBJ2-6, with D maybe TRBD1 (5 bases). There are 15 residues in the CDR3. V lost 4 bases to trimming and J lost 2 bases, with 9 bases between them. Looked up from germline, CDR1 is MNHEY and CDR2 is SMNVEV (reference sequence).

The V and J genes are TRBV7-2 and TRBJ1-2; no definite D call. Trimming stripped 5 bases from V and 0 bases from J, with 22 bases between. CDR1 is SGHTA, CDR2 FQGNSA, per germline. The CDR3 is 18 residues long. The CDR3 reads CASSPTWESRAPNYGYTF. CDR3 DNA sequence: TGTGCCAGCAGCCCGACGTGGGAAAGTAGGGCCCCTAACTATGGCTACACCTTC.